This TCR beta chain was obtained from a study of OX40 agonist ivuxolimab in advanced cancers. Broadly, across the study: Ivuxolimab, which targeted the costimulatory receptor OX40 (CD134), was an agonistic, fully human IgG2 monoclonal antibody. Intravenous ivuxolimab was administered to patients every 2 weeks at six dose levels: 0.01, 0.1, 0.3, 1.5, 3 and 10 mg/kg. Of the 50 to 55 patients in dose escalation, some 19 had hepatocellular carcinoma, some 15 had melanoma, 9 had renal cell carcinoma and 9 had head and neck cancer. The dose-escalation cohort was almost 85% male with a mean age of about 60 years, ranging from roughly 23 to 90. Patients were allowed to have had prior anti-PD-1, anti-PD-L1 or anti-CTLA-4 therapy, and more than 30% of the dose-escalation patients had previously received checkpoint inhibitors. Three dose-escalation patients achieved partial responses, one with hepatocellular carcinoma and two with cutaneous melanoma. Peripheral TCRbeta sequencing aimed to test whether ivuxolimab altered TCR sequence diversity and caused clonal T-cell expansion. The paper describes the monotherapy dose-escalation part (N of about 47 patients) of the phase I trial of ivuxolimab.

For this clone: Its binding antigen is unknown. Within one base of it there is no much larger clone, and no base qualities were kept.

Study-wide conclusions, independent of this receptor: At doses from 0.1 to 3.0 mg/kg, clonal expansion was seen in both CD4+ and CD8+ blood T cells between baseline and week 6. Antigen specificity was not determined for the clonally expanded peripheral T cells. On average, CD8+ T cells showed more expanded clones than CD4+ T cells after ivuxolimab. In partial responders in the 0.1-3.0 mg/kg groups, normalized peripheral clonal expansion was found to be among the lowest, especially among CD8+ T cells. Low levels of normalized T-cell clonal expansion were also shown by some nonresponding patients.

The CDR3 has 12 amino acids, counting the end cysteine and phenylalanine. Only the CDR3 part of the read is kept: 36 bases, read in frame from the first base. The trim is 1 base for V and 5 bases for J, with a gap of 4 bases between the germline ends. The germline V gene provides CDR1 MNHNS and CDR2 SASEGT. Patients with a history of autoimmune disease or receiving systemic immunosuppression were excluded from the trial. Peripheral blood for TCR sequencing was drawn from every dose cohort at baseline, at cycle 4 day 1 and at cycle 7 day 1. The samples were drawn from a first-in-human, open-label, multicenter phase I dose-escalation trial of ivuxolimab. Adults with locally advanced or metastatic head and neck squamous cell, hepatocellular, melanoma or renal cell carcinoma were enrolled in the trial. CD4+ and CD8+ T cells were sorted separately from peripheral blood before TCR sequencing. Genomic DNA was extracted from sorted cells for sequencing of the TCRbeta CDR3 region. The immunoSEQ Assay was used for sequencing of TCRbeta CDR3 regions. Imported from immuneACCESS, the table was reduced by TCRdb to in-frame sequences with V and J called. These copies leave out some clones; in studies compared against another copy, an unresolved V gene accounts for under half, and the cause of the remainder is not known. The sample data list 45,000 to 65,000 clones, and around 81% of these were observed just once. The ten most abundant clones make up about 2.9% of the sample.

The starting material was CD4+ or CD8+ T cells sorted from blood, obtained in a trial of the OX40 agonist ivuxolimab. This clonotype was obtained from an adult with an advanced solid tumor such as melanoma, head and neck, liver or kidney cancer. The V and J genes are TRBV6-1 and TRBJ2-3; no D gene can be assigned with confidence. Here the CDR3 is given as CASSEGIDTQYF. The sequenced DNA is TGTGCCAGCAGTGAAGGAATAGATACGCAGTATTTT.